Shown below are 15 T cell receptor beta chains from a single sample sequenced in a study of OX40 agonist ivuxolimab in advanced cancers. Only in-frame clones appear in the TCRdb table, and some are missing; sequencing was by immunoSEQ multiplex PCR. The sample has tens of thousands of clones, nearly 90% seen once. The specimen was CD4+ or CD8+ T cells sorted from blood, collected in a trial of the OX40 agonist ivuxolimab. These receptors were taken from an adult with an advanced solid tumor such as melanoma, head and neck, liver or kidney cancer.

The chain has TRBV13 and TRBJ2-3; TRBD2 aligns across 9 bases. The CDR3 totals 15 residues. Trimming cost V 5 bases and J 1 base; bases outside gene matches: 4. Germline V gives CDR1 PRHDT, CDR2 FYEKMQ (reference sequence). The CDR3, as DNA: TGTGCCAGCAGCCCGAGACTAGCGGGCACAGATACGCAGTATTTT. It specifies CASSPRLAGTDTQYF.

V gene TRBV19 combines with J gene TRBJ2-1; D uncertain. Germline V CDR1 and CDR2: LNHDA, SQIVND (reference sequence). V shed 0 bases and J shed 4 bases, with 4 bases lying between them. The CDR3 length is 13 residues. CDR3 sequence (DNA): TGTGCCAGTAGTATAGATTTTTACAATGAGCAGTTCTTC. Encoded protein: CASSIDFYNEQFF.

The V call is TRBV27, the J call TRBJ2-7; D gene ambiguous. The CDR3 has 11 amino acids. Trimming shortened V by 9 bases and J by 0 bases, and 6 bases separated the two germline ends. CDR1 is MNHEY and CDR2 is SMNVEV in the germline V gene (reference sequence). CDR3 in amino acids: CASQSSYEQYF. CDR3 sequence (DNA): TGTGCCAGTCAAAGCTCCTACGAGCAGTACTTC.

The V gene is TRBV30, the J gene TRBJ2-2; D unclear. The CDR3 is made up of 12 amino acids. Germline CDR1 GTSNPN, CDR2 SVGIG (reference sequence). Trimming shortened V by 8 bases and J by 6 bases, and 13 bases separated the two germline ends. Here the CDR3 reads CAGHQGAGELFF. The CDR3, as DNA: TGTGCCGGTCATCAAGGAGCCGGGGAGCTGTTTTTT.

The chain is built from TRBV7-9 and TRBJ1-1, with D uncertain. The V end was cut by 8 bases, the J end by 3 bases, with 13 bases between. This CDR3 has 13 residues. CDR1 is SEHNR, CDR2 FQNEAQ, per germline (reference sequence). DNA of the CDR3: TGTGCCAGCCGTACAGCGTTGGACACTGAAGCTTTCTTT. Amino acids: CASRTALDTEAFF.

This clone has only one observation. V and J are TRBV9 and TRBJ1-4, with D unclear. Per germline, CDR1 SGDLS and CDR2 YYNGEE. This CDR3 has 13 residues. V dropped 3 bases and J dropped 5 bases, with 8 bases sitting between them. CDR3 residues: CASSGMGNEKLFF. CDR3 nucleotide sequence: TGTGCCAGCAGCGGGATGGGAAATGAAAAACTGTTTTTT.

The chain has TRBV10-1 and TRBJ1-5; TRBD1 might be the D (6 bases). The CDR3 totals 15 residues. Germline V lookup: CDR1 WNHNN, CDR2 SYGVQD (reference sequence). V was clipped by 7 bases and J by 1 base, with 14 bases between them. The DNA for the CDR3 is TGCGCCAGCACCGGACAGCCCTTGAGCAATCAGCCCCAGCATTTT. It specifies CASTGQPLSNQPQHF.

This clone was seen at least ten times. The V and J genes are TRBV15 and TRBJ2-7; 7 nucleotides align to TRBD1. Germline CDR1 LNHNV, CDR2 YYDKDF (reference sequence). Unmatched junction bases numbered 9, after V lost 0 bases and J lost 7 bases. This CDR3 region has 15 residues. Written as DNA, the CDR3 is TGTGCCACCAGCAGAGAACAGGGGACCTACGGAGAGCAGTACTTC. Translating it yields CATSREQGTYGEQYF.

The V and J genes are TRBV2 and TRBJ2-1; D is uncertain. V shed 0 bases and J shed 7 bases, with 10 bases lying between them. The germline V gene has CDR1 SNHLY and CDR2 FYNNEI. CDR3 length equals 14 residues. The CDR3 bases are TGTGCCAGCAGTGAAGCGGCAGTTTGGAATGAGCAGTTCTTC. As protein: CASSEAAVWNEQFF.

The chain joins TRBV18 to TRBJ2-1; the match to TRBD2 covers 9 bases. The V and J ends lost 3 bases and 8 bases, in that order; junction bases with no gene match: 5. The germline V gene has CDR1 KGHSH and CDR2 LQKENI. The length of the CDR3 is 14 residues. Written as DNA, the CDR3 is TGTGCCAGCTCACCGACTAGCGGTTGGGATGAGCAGTTCTTC. It codes for CASSPTSGWDEQFF.

The chain recombines TRBV4-1 with TRBJ1-1, with TRBD1 as a possible D gene (5 bases). The germline CDR1 and CDR2 sequences are MGHRA and YSYEKL. Trimming took 1 base from V and 10 from J, leaving 19 bases between them. This CDR3 has 15 amino acids. The CDR3 is CASSQAGTGVSGAFF. Here the CDR3 DNA reads TGCGCCAGCAGCCAAGCCGGGACGGGCGTGAGTGGAGCTTTCTTT.

This sequence joins TRBV10-3 and TRBJ1-2, with D perhaps matching TRBD1 (6 bases). There are 14 residues in the CDR3. Trimming cost V 3 bases and J 2 bases, with 10 bases left between them. Germline CDR1 ENHRY, CDR2 SYGVKD. DNA of the CDR3: TGTGCCATCAGTGATGGGGGCGCAAACTATGGCTACACCTTC. Amino acids: CAISDGGANYGYTF.

V gene TRBV7-9 combines with J gene TRBJ1-5; a possible D gene is TRBD1 (5 bases). The V and J ends lost 1 base and 8 bases respectively, with 9 bases between them. This CDR3 has 13 amino acids. Germline V lookup: CDR1 SEHNR, CDR2 FQNEAQ (reference sequence). The CDR3 nucleotides read TGTGCCAGCAGCTTAGTCCCGGGGGAGCCCCAGCATTTT. Its protein product is CASSLVPGEPQHF.

The chain joins TRBV15 to TRBJ2-1; D call uncertain. Looked up from germline, CDR1 is LNHNV and CDR2 is YYDKDF (reference sequence). This CDR3 is 12 amino acids long. Trimming took 0 bases from V and 7 from J, leaving 4 bases between them. CDR3 protein: CATSRDGNEQFF. CDR3 nucleotides: TGTGCCACCAGCAGAGATGGGAATGAGCAGTTCTTC.

The CDR3 region has the DNA TGCGCCAGCAGTGACGGTCCTAACTATGGCTACACCTTC. It encodes CASSDGPNYGYTF. The V and J genes are TRBV10-1 and TRBJ1-2; D not resolved. Trimming took 3 bases from V and 0 from J, leaving 5 bases between them. Germline V gene lookup returns CDR1 WNHNN and CDR2 SYGVQD (reference sequence). This CDR3 has 13 residues.